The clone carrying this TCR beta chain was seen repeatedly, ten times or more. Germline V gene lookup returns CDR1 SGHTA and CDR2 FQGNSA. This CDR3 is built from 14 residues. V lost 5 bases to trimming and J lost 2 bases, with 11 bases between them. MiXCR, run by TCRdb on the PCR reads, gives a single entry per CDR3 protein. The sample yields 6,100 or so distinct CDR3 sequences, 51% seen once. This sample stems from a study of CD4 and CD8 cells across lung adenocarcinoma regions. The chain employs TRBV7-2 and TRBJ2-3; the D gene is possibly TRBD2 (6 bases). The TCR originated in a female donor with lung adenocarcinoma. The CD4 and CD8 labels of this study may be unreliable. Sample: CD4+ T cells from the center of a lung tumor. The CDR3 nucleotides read TGTGCCAGCAGCCTTCTAGCGACCACAGATACGCAGTATTTT. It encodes CASSLLATTDTQYF.